This TCR beta chain stems from a study of T cell responses to AZD1222 COVID-19 vaccine (dated by TCRdb to the early 2020s). In the study overall: AZD1222 recipients whose second dose came at about 4 weeks and those whose second dose came at about 12 weeks were combined into one group, since spike-specific TCR depth and breadth did not differ between the two schedules. A total of under 250 trial participants underwent TCR sequencing, of whom 207 had received two doses of AZD1222 and roughly 26 had received two doses of the MenACWY control vaccine. Trial participants were enrolled by age into 18-55, 56-69 and 70-plus year subgroups, with roughly 150, 30 and 60 TCR-sequenced participants respectively.

A note on this clone: Its antigen is not yet known. Base qualities are not at hand, and no much larger clone is one base apart.

Beyond this particular receptor, the publication reports: Reportedly, almost half of the unique spike-specific TCRs recognized epitopes lying outside the regions that are mutated in the B.1.351 and B.1.1.7 variants. Conclusions about previously exposed vaccinees are limited, since just six AZD1222 recipients were seropositive for SARS-CoV-2 at baseline. Spike-specific TCR breadth and depth rose significantly after two AZD1222 doses compared with day 0 and with MenACWY recipients. Because no samples from the day 14 peak response were available, repertoires could be characterized only after the peak T cell response. Participants were mostly white British, with more females than males. The authors suggested clonal diversity may have been underestimated. In the small 56-69-year group, the increase in depth fell short of significance, most likely because of low power. The whole spike protein was spanned by vaccine-associated CD4 TCRs, and dominant responses were seen in regions 160-218 and 743-854.

The sample's time point, from its label and the paper: baseline before first vaccination. Vaccinee samples came from UK trials COV001 and COV002, including a single-blind randomized controlled phase 2/3 trial of AZD1222 (ChAdOx1 nCoV-19) in healthy adults. For TCRbeta chain sequencing, PBMC samples were collected from trial participants at day 0 and at day 28 after the second dose. Taken from cysteine to phenylalanine, the CDR3 has 20 residues. CDR3 DNA is the only sequence kept; it has 60 bases, read in frame from the first base. The CDR3 regions of human TCRbeta chains were analyzed by immunosequencing. On the study's bioinformatics: TCRs in the repertoires were matched against a reference library of SARS-CoV-2-specific TCRs that had been generated with the MIRA antigen-specificity platform. Breadth meant the fraction of unique TCRs that were SARS-CoV-2-associated, whereas depth meant the fraction of total T cells that were SARS-CoV-2-associated. Each spike-specific TCR was assigned to its reactive spike region and to a CD4 or CD8 class using the MIRA data. Log10-transformed breadth and depth values were compared by one-way ANOVA with Sidak's multiple comparisons tests. The immuneACCESS repertoire file appears here via TCRdb, limited to in-frame rearrangements. These files lack a portion of the clones; in checked studies, under half of the deficit traces to unresolved V genes, and the cause of the others is not known. That table is the source of V, J and clone size, and D and trimming were worked out from the DNA. The table for this sample lists 150,000 to 200,000 clones; 93% of them were counted only once. Together, the top ten hold 3.9% of the sample.

Source: peripheral blood, taken on day 0 of AZD1222 vaccination. The chain was built from TRBV21-1 and TRBJ2-1; the D segment call TRBD2 is taken from the table without a DNA check. TRBV21-1 is termed a pseudogene. This clonotype was obtained from an adult in good health. The DNA sequence is given as TGTGCCAGCAGCAAAAAAGGGTGGGCTACGAAGCGGGGTTCCTACAATGAGCAGTTCTTC. Its protein product is CASSKKGWATKRGSYNEQFF.